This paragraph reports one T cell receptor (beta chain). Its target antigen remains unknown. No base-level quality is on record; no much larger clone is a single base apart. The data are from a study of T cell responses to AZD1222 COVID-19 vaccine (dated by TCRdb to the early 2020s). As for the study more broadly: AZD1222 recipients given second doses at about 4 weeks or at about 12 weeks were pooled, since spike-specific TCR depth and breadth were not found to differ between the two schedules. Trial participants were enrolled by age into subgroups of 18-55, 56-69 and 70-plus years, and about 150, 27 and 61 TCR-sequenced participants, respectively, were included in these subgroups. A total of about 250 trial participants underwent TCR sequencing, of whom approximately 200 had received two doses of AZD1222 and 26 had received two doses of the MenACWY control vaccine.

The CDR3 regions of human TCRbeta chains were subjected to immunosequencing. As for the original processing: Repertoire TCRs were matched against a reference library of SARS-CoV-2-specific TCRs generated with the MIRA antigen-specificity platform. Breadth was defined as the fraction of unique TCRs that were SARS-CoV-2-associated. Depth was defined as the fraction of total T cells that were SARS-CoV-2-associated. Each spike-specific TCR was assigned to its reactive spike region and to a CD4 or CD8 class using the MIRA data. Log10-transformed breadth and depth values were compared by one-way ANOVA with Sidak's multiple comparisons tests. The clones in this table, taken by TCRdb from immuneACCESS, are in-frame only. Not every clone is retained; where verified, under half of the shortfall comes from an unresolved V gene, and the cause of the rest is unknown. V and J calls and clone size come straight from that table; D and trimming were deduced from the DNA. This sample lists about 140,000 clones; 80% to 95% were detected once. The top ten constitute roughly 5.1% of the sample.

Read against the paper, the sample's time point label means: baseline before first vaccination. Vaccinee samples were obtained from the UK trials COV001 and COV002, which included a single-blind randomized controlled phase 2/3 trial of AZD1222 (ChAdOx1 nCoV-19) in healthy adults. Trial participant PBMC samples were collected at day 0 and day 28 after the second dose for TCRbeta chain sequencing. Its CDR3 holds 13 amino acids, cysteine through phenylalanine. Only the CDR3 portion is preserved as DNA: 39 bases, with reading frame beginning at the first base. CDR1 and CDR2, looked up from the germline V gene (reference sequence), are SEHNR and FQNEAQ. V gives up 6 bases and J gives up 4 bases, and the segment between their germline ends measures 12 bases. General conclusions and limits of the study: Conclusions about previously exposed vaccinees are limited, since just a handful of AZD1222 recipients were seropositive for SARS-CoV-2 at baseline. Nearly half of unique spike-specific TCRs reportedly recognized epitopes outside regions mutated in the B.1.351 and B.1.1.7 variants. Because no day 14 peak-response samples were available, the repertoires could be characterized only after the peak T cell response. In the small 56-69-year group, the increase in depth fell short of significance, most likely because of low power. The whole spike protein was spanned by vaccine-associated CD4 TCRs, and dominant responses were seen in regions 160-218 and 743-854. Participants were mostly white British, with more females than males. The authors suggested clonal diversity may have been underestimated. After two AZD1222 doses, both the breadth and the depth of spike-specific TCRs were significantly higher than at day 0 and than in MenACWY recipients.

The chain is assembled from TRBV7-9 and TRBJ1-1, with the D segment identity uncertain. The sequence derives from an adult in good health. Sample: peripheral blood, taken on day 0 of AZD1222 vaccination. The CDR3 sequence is CASSLSVGTEAFF. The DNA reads TGTGCCAGCAGTTTATCGGTTGGCACTGAAGCTTTCTTT. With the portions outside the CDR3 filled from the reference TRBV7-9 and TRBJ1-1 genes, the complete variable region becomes DTGVSQNPRHKITKRGQNVTFRCDPISEHNRLYWYRQTLGQGPEFLTYFQNEAQLEKSRLLSDRFSAERPKGSFSTLEIQRTEQGDSAMYLCASSLSVGTEAFFGQGTRLTVV.